In this sample, the clone carrying this T cell receptor (beta chain) turned up a few times. The germline CDR1 and CDR2 sequences are LNHDA and SQIVND (reference sequence). Trimming took off 4 bases at V and 0 bases at J, with 18 bases between the two ends. The CDR3 spans 17 residues. The sample is drawn from a study of cytomegalovirus exposure and HLA in healthy donors. With 60 Vbeta and 13 Jbeta primers, the PCR was carried out. Generated by immunoSEQ multiplex PCR, the TCRdb table keeps only in-frame clones and is missing some. The sample records about 150,000 clones, approximately 80% being singletons.

The sequenced sample consisted of PBMCs. This chain links TRBV19 with TRBJ1-1; D not resolved. The source of this sequence is a woman in her 40s in good health and CMV-seropositive. The CDR3 DNA reads as TGTGCCAGTAGTACCCCCCCCGGGTCGGCCCTGAACACTGAAGCTTTCTTT. Its protein is CASSTPPGSALNTEAFF.